This T cell receptor (beta chain) was recorded in a study of CD4+ T cells in melanoma (dated by TCRdb to 2022 to 2024). With respect to the entire study: The study investigated neoantigen-specific CD4+ T cells in human melanoma.

Library method: the immunoSEQ multiplex PCR assay. TCRdb took over this immuneACCESS table, retaining in-frame rearrangements with V and J assigned. Such tables are incomplete; in checked studies, under half of the missing clones stem from an unresolved V gene, and the remainder is unexplained. Recorded for this sample are 13,000 to 15,000 clones; over 70% of them occurred a single time. The ten largest clones take up roughly 6% of the sample. Counted from cysteine to phenylalanine, this CDR3 has 15 amino acids. Only the CDR3 part of the read is kept: 45 bases, read in frame from the first base. Deletion took 4 bases off V and 2 bases off J, with a span of 12 bases between the germline ends. CDR1 MNHNS and CDR2 SASEGT are derived from the germline V gene. The donors were melanoma patients. Points on this clone: Its antigen target is currently unknown. Base qualities were left out, and no much larger clone turns up one base away.

The study at large found these results: Diverse differentiation states were reported to be shown by neoantigen-specific CD4+ T cells in melanoma. The report described a correlation between neoantigen-specific CD4+ T cells and the function of CD8+ T cells, macrophages and B cells.

This TCR was recovered from a human donor with melanoma. The sequenced sample was cells from a culture (not recorded whether cultured in vitro). The chain was built from TRBV6-1 and TRBJ2-1; 5 matching bases give a weak D call of TRBD2. The base sequence is TGTGCCAGCAGTGTTCAAGCGGTCCCCTACAATGAGCAGTTCTTC. This codes for CASSVQAVPYNEQFF.